The present T cell receptor beta chain was sequenced within a study of blood T cell repertoires in COVID-19. As for the study in general: The samples span acute and convalescent COVID-19 from the United States, Italy and Spain. In each case, the material was cDNA or gDNA derived from T cells, B-cell-depleted T cells, or PBMCs.

Per the original data handling: Reference gene primer amplification gave estimated nucleated cell counts. This table comes from immunoSEQ multiplex PCR, and its TCRdb copy is limited to in-frame clones, with some not included. Clone size and the V and J calls come from that table; the DNA yielded D and trimming. Seen here are under 250,000 clones, roughly 88% observed once, and the top ten hold around 17%. Followed over time, Seattle patients had been enrolled while infection was active. V shed 8 bases, J shed 9 bases, and the junction held 5 bases outside the gene matches. Germline V gene data show CDR1 as MNHEY and CDR2 as SVGAGI. There are 12 residues in the CDR3.

This rearrangement joins TRBV6-5 to TRBJ1-1, with 11 bases that match TRBD1. Material: peripheral blood. The receptor comes from a middle-aged man with COVID-19, enrolled during active disease. CDR3 protein: CASSGTGGKAFF. CDR3 nucleotide sequence: TGTGCCAGCTCAGGGACAGGGGGAAAAGCTTTCTTT.